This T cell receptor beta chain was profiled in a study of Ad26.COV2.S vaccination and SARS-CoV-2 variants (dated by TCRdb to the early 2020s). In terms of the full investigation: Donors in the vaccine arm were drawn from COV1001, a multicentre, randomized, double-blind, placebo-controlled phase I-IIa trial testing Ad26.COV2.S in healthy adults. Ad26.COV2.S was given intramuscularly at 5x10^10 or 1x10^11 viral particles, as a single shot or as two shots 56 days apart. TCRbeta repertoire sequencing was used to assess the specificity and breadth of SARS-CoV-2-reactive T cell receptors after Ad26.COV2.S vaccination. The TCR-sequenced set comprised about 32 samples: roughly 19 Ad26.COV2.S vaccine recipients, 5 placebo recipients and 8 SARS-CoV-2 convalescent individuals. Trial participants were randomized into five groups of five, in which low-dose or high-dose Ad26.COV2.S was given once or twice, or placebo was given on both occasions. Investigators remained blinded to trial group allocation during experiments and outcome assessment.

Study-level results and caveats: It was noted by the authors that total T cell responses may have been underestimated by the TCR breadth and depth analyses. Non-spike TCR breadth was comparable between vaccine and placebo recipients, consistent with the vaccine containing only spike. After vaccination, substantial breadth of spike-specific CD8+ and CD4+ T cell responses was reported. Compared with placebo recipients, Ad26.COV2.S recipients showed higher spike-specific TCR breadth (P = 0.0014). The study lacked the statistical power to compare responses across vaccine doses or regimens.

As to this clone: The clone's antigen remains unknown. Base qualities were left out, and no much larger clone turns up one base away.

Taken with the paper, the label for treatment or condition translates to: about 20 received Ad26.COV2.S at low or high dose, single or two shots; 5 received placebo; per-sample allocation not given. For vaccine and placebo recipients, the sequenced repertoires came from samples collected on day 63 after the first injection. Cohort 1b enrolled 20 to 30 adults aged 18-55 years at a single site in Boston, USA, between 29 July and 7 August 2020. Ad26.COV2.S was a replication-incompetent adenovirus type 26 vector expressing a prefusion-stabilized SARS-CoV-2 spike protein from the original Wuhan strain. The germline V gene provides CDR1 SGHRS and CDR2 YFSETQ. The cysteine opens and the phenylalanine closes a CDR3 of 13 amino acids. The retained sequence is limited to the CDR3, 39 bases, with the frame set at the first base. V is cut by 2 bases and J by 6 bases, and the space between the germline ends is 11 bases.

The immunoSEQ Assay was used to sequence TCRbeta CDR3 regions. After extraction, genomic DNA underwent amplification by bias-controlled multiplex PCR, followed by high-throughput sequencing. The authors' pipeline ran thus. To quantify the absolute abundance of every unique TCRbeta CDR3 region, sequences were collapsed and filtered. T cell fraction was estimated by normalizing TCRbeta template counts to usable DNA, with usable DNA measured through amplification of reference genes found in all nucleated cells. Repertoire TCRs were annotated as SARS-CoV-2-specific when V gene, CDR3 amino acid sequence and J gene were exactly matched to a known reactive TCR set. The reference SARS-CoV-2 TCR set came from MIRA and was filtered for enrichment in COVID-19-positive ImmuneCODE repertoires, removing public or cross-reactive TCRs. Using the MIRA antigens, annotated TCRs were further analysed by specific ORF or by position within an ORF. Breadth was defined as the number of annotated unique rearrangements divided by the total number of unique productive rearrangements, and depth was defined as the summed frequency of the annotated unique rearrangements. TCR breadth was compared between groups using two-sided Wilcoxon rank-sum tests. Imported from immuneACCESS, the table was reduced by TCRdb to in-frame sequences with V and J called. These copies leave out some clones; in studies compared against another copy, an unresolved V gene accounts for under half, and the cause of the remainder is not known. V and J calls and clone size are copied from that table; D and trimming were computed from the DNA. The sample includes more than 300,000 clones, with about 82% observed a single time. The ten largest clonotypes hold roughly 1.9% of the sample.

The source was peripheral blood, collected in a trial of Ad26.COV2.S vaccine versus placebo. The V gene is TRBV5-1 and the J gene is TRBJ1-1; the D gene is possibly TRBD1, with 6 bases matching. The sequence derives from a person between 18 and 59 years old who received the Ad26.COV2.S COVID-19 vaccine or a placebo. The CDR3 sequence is CASSFNRDSEAFF. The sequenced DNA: TGCGCCAGCAGCTTCAACAGGGACTCTGAAGCTTTCTTT.